This T cell receptor (beta chain) was captured by sequencing in a study of T cells in Graves' hyperthyroidism and ophthalmopathy. Study summary: Peripheral blood was obtained at initial diagnosis, preceding any treatment.

Pregnant or lactating patients were excluded, as were those with uncontrolled infection or other autoimmune disease. On the basis of clinical symptoms, serum thyroxine and TRAb, thyroid ultrasound and orbital computed tomography, diagnoses were made. Isolation of PBMCs was performed on around 9.4 ml fresh peripheral blood. CDR3 length equals 12 residues. Germline assignment: CDR1 SNHLY and CDR2 FYNNEI. The V end was cut by 4 bases, the J end by 7 bases, with 8 bases between. Researchers took RNA transcripts and amplified the TCR beta CDR3 regions from them. TCR CDR3 regions were first amplified by RT-PCR with HTBI primers. TCRdb redid the calling of the multiplex PCR reads with MiXCR, one entry per CDR3 protein. The sample lists approximately 430,000 distinct CDR3 sequences, roughly 15% seen once, with approximately 13% in the top ten. In its sample, this clonotype was seen many times.

Sequenced: blood. The receptor was derived from a man in his late teens or twenties with Graves' ophthalmopathy. The chain recombines TRBV2 with TRBJ1-5; weak D call: TRBD1 (5 bases). The CDR3 nucleotides are TGTGCCAGCAGTGTGGGGGGGCAGCCCCAGCATTTT. As protein: CASSVGGQPQHF.